A selection of T cell receptor beta chains follows, all from one sample in a study of blood T cell repertoires in COVID-19. Some clones are missing from TCRdb's copy, which holds only in-frame ones; the method was immunoSEQ multiplex PCR. The data contain 360,000 or so clones, around 86% of them singletons. Sequencing input: PBMCs or T cells enriched from blood (not recorded which). The receptors derive from a woman aged 45-60 years who had recovered from COVID-19. Both conserved end residues are part of each CDR3. The D gene is left open where the match is weak. The size field is filled for only some rows; it gives once, few, many or a size class.

d_call: TRBD2
j_call: TRBJ2-7
v_call: TRBV10-2
clone_size: .
cdr3_nt: TGCGCCAGCACCCGGGGAGGGTACTCCTACGAGCAGTACTTC
cdr3_aa: CASTRGGYSYEQYF

d_call: TRBD1
j_call: TRBJ1-1
v_call: TRBV5-1
clone_size: once
cdr3_nt: TGCGCCAGCAGCCAGGGACAGCTCATGAACACTGAAGCTTTCTTT
cdr3_aa: CASSQGQLMNTEAFF

d_call: .
j_call: TRBJ1-1
v_call: TRBV5-5
clone_size: .
cdr3_nt: TGTGCCAGCAGTCCTGACCCCAAGCGGTCTGAAGCTTTCTTT
cdr3_aa: CASSPDPKRSEAFF

d_call: .
j_call: TRBJ2-1
v_call: TRBV6-5
clone_size: .
cdr3_nt: TGTGCCAGCAGTTACTCTAGCGGACTATACAATGAGCAGTTCTTC
cdr3_aa: CASSYSSGLYNEQFF

d_call: TRBD1
j_call: TRBJ1-5
v_call: TRBV19
clone_size: .
cdr3_nt: TGTGCCAGTAGTGTGGGACAGGGTTTCAATCAGCCCCAGCATTTT
cdr3_aa: CASSVGQGFNQPQHF

d_call: .
j_call: TRBJ2-1
v_call: TRBV19
clone_size: .
cdr3_nt: TGTGCCAGTAGTAAACAGTCAACCTACAATGAGCAGTTCTTC
cdr3_aa: CASSKQSTYNEQFF

d_call: .
j_call: TRBJ2-1
v_call: TRBV5-1
clone_size: once
cdr3_nt: TGCGCCAGCAGCTTGATCCGGGGTCCCTACAATGAGCAGTTCTTC
cdr3_aa: CASSLIRGPYNEQFF

d_call: .
j_call: TRBJ2-7
v_call: TRBV6-5
clone_size: .
cdr3_nt: TGTGCCAGCAGGGGGGGTGGGAGCTCCTACGAGCAGTACTTC
cdr3_aa: CASRGGGSSYEQYF

d_call: TRBD2
j_call: TRBJ2-1
v_call: TRBV5-1
clone_size: .
cdr3_nt: TGCGCCAGCAGCTTGGCGGCGGGGGTCGACAATGAGCAGTTCTTC
cdr3_aa: CASSLAAGVDNEQFF

d_call: .
j_call: TRBJ1-1
v_call: TRBV18
clone_size: .
cdr3_nt: TGTGCCAGCTCAATCGGAATTAGCATATTGAACACTGAAGCTTTCTTT
cdr3_aa: CASSIGISILNTEAFF

d_call: .
j_call: TRBJ2-1
v_call: TRBV12-3/TRBV12-4
clone_size: once
cdr3_nt: TGTGCCAGCAGTTTTCAGGGACTCGGGCAGTTCTTC
cdr3_aa: CASSFQGLGQFF

d_call: TRBD1
j_call: TRBJ2-1
v_call: TRBV7-9
clone_size: .
cdr3_nt: TGTGCCAGCAGCCCCCCCGGACAGGGGGCTTACAATGAGCAGTTCTTC
cdr3_aa: CASSPPGQGAYNEQFF

d_call: .
j_call: TRBJ2-2
v_call: TRBV7-7
clone_size: few
cdr3_nt: TGTGCTAGCAGCCCTACTGAGAGTGCTATTAACACCGGGGAGCTGTTTTTT
cdr3_aa: CASSPTESAINTGELFF

d_call: TRBD1
j_call: TRBJ2-1
v_call: TRBV30
clone_size: .
cdr3_nt: TGTGCCTGGAGTGGGCAGGGGGAATACAATGAGCAGTTCTTC
cdr3_aa: CAWSGQGEYNEQFF

d_call: TRBD1
j_call: TRBJ1-2
v_call: TRBV30
clone_size: .
cdr3_nt: TGTGCCTGGAGTGTAAAAGGGGGCGCTTATGGCTACACCTTC
cdr3_aa: CAWSVKGGAYGYTF

d_call: .
j_call: TRBJ1-2
v_call: TRBV7-2
clone_size: once
cdr3_nt: TGTGCCAGCAGCTTATCTAGCAGACCATTGAACTATGGCTACACCTTC
cdr3_aa: CASSLSSRPLNYGYTF

d_call: .
j_call: TRBJ2-1
v_call: TRBV20-1
clone_size: few
cdr3_nt: TGCAGTGCTAGTATTGCCAGGGCGACCTACAATGAGCAGTTCTTC
cdr3_aa: CSASIARATYNEQFF

d_call: .
j_call: TRBJ2-1
v_call: TRBV11-2
clone_size: .
cdr3_nt: TGTGCCAGCAGCCCCCGTACTGAGATCCTTTACAATGAGCAGTTCTTC
cdr3_aa: CASSPRTEILYNEQFF

d_call: TRBD1
j_call: TRBJ2-1
v_call: TRBV13
clone_size: .
cdr3_nt: TGTGCCAGCAGCTCACAGGGGCACACCCTGCCTTACAATGAGCAGTTCTTC
cdr3_aa: CASSSQGHTLPYNEQFF

d_call: .
j_call: TRBJ2-1
v_call: TRBV3-1/TRBV3-2
clone_size: .
cdr3_nt: TGTGCCAGCAGCCAAGATTCGCGGAGTGAGCAGTTCTTC
cdr3_aa: CASSQDSRSEQFF

d_call: .
j_call: TRBJ1-1
v_call: TRBV29-1
clone_size: .
cdr3_nt: TGCAGCGTTGAAGGCGGCCACAGGGTAACTGGGAACACTGAAGCTTTCTTT
cdr3_aa: CSVEGGHRVTGNTEAFF

d_call: .
j_call: TRBJ1-5
v_call: TRBV11-2
clone_size: .
cdr3_nt: TGTGCCAGCAGCTTAGCAGTGAATCAGCCCCAGCATTTT
cdr3_aa: CASSLAVNQPQHF

d_call: TRBD2
j_call: TRBJ2-5
v_call: TRBV7-8
clone_size: .
cdr3_nt: TGTGCCAGCAGCATTACCGGGACTAGCGAACAAGAGACCCAGTACTTC
cdr3_aa: CASSITGTSEQETQYF

d_call: .
j_call: TRBJ2-7
v_call: TRBV6-1
clone_size: .
cdr3_nt: TGTGCCAGCAGTGACTTGTCGAGGACAGACTACCGCTTGAACGAGCAGTACTTC
cdr3_aa: CASSDLSRTDYRLNEQYF

d_call: TRBD1
j_call: TRBJ2-1
v_call: TRBV6-5
clone_size: .
cdr3_nt: TGTGCCAGCAGTTACTCGGGACAGCGCTACAATGAGCAGTTCTTC
cdr3_aa: CASSYSGQRYNEQFF

d_call: TRBD1
j_call: TRBJ1-2
v_call: TRBV18
clone_size: .
cdr3_nt: TGTGCCAGCTCACAACAGGGGAAGACCCTCTATGGCTACACCTTC
cdr3_aa: CASSQQGKTLYGYTF

d_call: .
j_call: TRBJ1-5
v_call: TRBV4-1
clone_size: .
cdr3_nt: TGCGCCAGCAGCCAAGCTGAGCGGACCAATCAGCCCCAGCATTTT
cdr3_aa: CASSQAERTNQPQHF

d_call: .
j_call: TRBJ1-6
v_call: TRBV9
clone_size: .
cdr3_nt: TGTGCCAGCAGTCCCTCTACTCCCATTTCACCCCTCCACTTT
cdr3_aa: CASSPSTPISPLHF

d_call: TRBD1
j_call: TRBJ1-6
v_call: TRBV27
clone_size: .
cdr3_nt: TGTGCCAGCACCAACCCCAGGGGGCTGGATTCACCCCTCCACTTT
cdr3_aa: CASTNPRGLDSPLHF

d_call: .
j_call: TRBJ1-1
v_call: TRBV5-1
clone_size: .
cdr3_nt: TGCGCCAGCAGCTTGGGACAAGGCGTGGGTGAAGCTTTCTTT
cdr3_aa: CASSLGQGVGEAFF

d_call: TRBD2
j_call: TRBJ2-2
v_call: TRBV2
clone_size: .
cdr3_nt: TGTGCCAGCAGGCCGGGACTAACCCACACCGGGGAGCTGTTTTTT
cdr3_aa: CASRPGLTHTGELFF

d_call: .
j_call: TRBJ1-2
v_call: TRBV3-1/TRBV3-2
clone_size: .
cdr3_nt: TGTGCCAGCAGCCAAGGACACGCCGCCCTCTCTGGCTACACCTTC
cdr3_aa: CASSQGHAALSGYTF

d_call: TRBD1
j_call: TRBJ1-4
v_call: TRBV5-4
clone_size: .
cdr3_nt: TGTGCCAGCAGCTCCGGGACAGAGAATGAAAAACTGTTTTTT
cdr3_aa: CASSSGTENEKLFF

d_call: .
j_call: TRBJ2-7
v_call: TRBV27
clone_size: .
cdr3_nt: TGTGCCAGCGGGTGGAGCCGGAACTACGAGCAGTACTTC
cdr3_aa: CASGWSRNYEQYF

d_call: TRBD1
j_call: TRBJ2-3
v_call: TRBV5-8
clone_size: .
cdr3_nt: TGTGCCAGCACCAAGGGACAGCTTAGCACAGATACGCAGTATTTT
cdr3_aa: CASTKGQLSTDTQYF

d_call: .
j_call: TRBJ1-4
v_call: TRBV12-3/TRBV12-4
clone_size: .
cdr3_nt: TGTGCCAGCAGTTCCTTAATGATCGGACTGTTTTTT
cdr3_aa: CASSSLMIGLFF

d_call: .
j_call: TRBJ2-1
v_call: TRBV4-1
clone_size: .
cdr3_nt: TGCGCCAGCAGCCTACGGGACTCCACTTACAATGAGCAGTTCTTC
cdr3_aa: CASSLRDSTYNEQFF

d_call: TRBD1
j_call: TRBJ1-2
v_call: TRBV10-3
clone_size: .
cdr3_nt: TGTGCCATCAGGAACAGGGGGCCTTTGAATGGCTACACCTTC
cdr3_aa: CAIRNRGPLNGYTF

d_call: .
j_call: TRBJ1-5
v_call: TRBV28
clone_size: .
cdr3_nt: TGTGCCAGCGACGTCGGGGTGGATCAGCCCCAGCATTTT
cdr3_aa: CASDVGVDQPQHF

d_call: TRBD1
j_call: TRBJ1-3
v_call: TRBV7-3
clone_size: .
cdr3_nt: TGTGCCAGCAGCTCCGGACAGGGGTCTGGAAACACCATATATTTT
cdr3_aa: CASSSGQGSGNTIYF

d_call: .
j_call: TRBJ2-7
v_call: TRBV4-1
clone_size: .
cdr3_nt: TGCGCCAGCAGCCAAAGACAGGATACCTACGAGCAGTACTTC
cdr3_aa: CASSQRQDTYEQYF

d_call: .
j_call: TRBJ1-4
v_call: TRBV30
clone_size: .
cdr3_nt: TGTGCCTGGAGTCCGGGTACTCCCGAAAAACTGTTTTTT
cdr3_aa: CAWSPGTPEKLFF

d_call: TRBD2
j_call: TRBJ2-7
v_call: TRBV27
clone_size: .
cdr3_nt: TGTGCCAGCCTCCGACTAGCGGGGCCCTACGAGCAGTACTTC
cdr3_aa: CASLRLAGPYEQYF

d_call: TRBD1
j_call: TRBJ2-1
v_call: TRBV27
clone_size: .
cdr3_nt: TGTGCCAGCAGTTGGCGACAGGGAAGCTCCTACAATGAGCAGTTCTTC
cdr3_aa: CASSWRQGSSYNEQFF

d_call: TRBD1
j_call: TRBJ2-7
v_call: TRBV9
clone_size: .
cdr3_nt: TGTGCCAGCAGCGTATCTGTGGACAGGGGGTACGAGCAGTACTTC
cdr3_aa: CASSVSVDRGYEQYF

d_call: .
j_call: TRBJ1-1
v_call: TRBV7-9
clone_size: .
cdr3_nt: TGTGCCAGCAGACCCGACAGATACACTGAAGCTTTCTTT
cdr3_aa: CASRPDRYTEAFF

d_call: TRBD1
j_call: TRBJ1-2
v_call: TRBV12-3/TRBV12-4
clone_size: .
cdr3_nt: TGTGCCAGCAGTCCAGACAGGGCCTATGGCTACACCTTC
cdr3_aa: CASSPDRAYGYTF

d_call: .
j_call: TRBJ1-2
v_call: TRBV27
clone_size: .
cdr3_nt: TGTGCCAGCAGACCTGGGAGGGGCGGGAATGGCTACACCTTC
cdr3_aa: CASRPGRGGNGYTF

d_call: .
j_call: TRBJ2-2
v_call: TRBV30
clone_size: .
cdr3_nt: TGTGCCTGGAGAGAGGCCGGGGAGCTGTTTTTT
cdr3_aa: CAWREAGELFF

d_call: TRBD1
j_call: TRBJ1-2
v_call: TRBV2
clone_size: .
cdr3_nt: TGTGCCAGCAGCCCTGGACAGGGGGCTTATGGCTACACCTTC
cdr3_aa: CASSPGQGAYGYTF

d_call: .
j_call: TRBJ1-1
v_call: TRBV11-2
clone_size: .
cdr3_nt: TGTGCCAGCAGCCGGGGGGGTGTGGGTGCGTCTGAAGCTTTCTTT
cdr3_aa: CASSRGGVGASEAFF